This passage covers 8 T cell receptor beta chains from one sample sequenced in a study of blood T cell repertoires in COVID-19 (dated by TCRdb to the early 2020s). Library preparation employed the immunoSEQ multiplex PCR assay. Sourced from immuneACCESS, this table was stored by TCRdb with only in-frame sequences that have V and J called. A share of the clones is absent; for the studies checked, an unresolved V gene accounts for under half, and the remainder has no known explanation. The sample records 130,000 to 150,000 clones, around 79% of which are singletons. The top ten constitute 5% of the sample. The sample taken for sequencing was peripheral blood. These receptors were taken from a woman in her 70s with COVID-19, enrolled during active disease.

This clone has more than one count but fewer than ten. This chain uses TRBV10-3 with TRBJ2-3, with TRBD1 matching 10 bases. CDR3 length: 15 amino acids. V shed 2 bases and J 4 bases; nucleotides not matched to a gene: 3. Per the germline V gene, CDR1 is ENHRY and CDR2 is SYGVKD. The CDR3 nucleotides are TGTGCCATCAGTGAGGACAGGGGGCAGGCAGATACGCAGTATTTT. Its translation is CAISEDRGQADTQYF.

The CDR3 DNA sequence: TGTGCCAGCAGCTTGGGGGGTACTGGGGCCAACGTCCTGACTTTC. It yields the protein CASSLGGTGANVLTF. The chain has TRBV11-1 and TRBJ2-6, with a weak D call TRBD2 (6 bases). Germline assignment: CDR1 SGHAT and CDR2 FQDESV (reference sequence). CDR3 length: 15 residues. V shed 3 bases and J shed 2 bases, with 8 bases lying between them. The full variable domain, completed using reference TRBV11-1 and TRBJ2-6, is EAEVAQSPRYKITEKSQAVAFWCDPISGHATLYWYRQILGQGPELLVQFQDESVVDDSQLPKDRFSAERLKGVDSTLKIQPAELGDSAMYLCASSLGGTGANVLTFGAGSRLTVL.

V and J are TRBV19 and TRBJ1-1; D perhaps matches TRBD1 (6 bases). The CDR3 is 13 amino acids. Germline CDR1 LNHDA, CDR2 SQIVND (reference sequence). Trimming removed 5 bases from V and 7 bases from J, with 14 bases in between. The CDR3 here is CASSFITGNEAFF. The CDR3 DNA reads TGTGCCAGTAGTTTCATCACAGGGAATGAAGCTTTCTTT.

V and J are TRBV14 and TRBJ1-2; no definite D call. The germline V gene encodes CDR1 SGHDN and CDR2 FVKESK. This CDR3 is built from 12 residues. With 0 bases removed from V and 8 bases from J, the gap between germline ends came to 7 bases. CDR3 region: CASSQDRLGYTF. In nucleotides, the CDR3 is TGTGCCAGCAGCCAAGACAGGCTCGGCTACACCTTC.

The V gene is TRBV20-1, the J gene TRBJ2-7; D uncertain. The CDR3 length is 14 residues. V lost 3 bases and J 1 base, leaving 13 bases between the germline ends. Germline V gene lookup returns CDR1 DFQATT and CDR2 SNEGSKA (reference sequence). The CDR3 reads CSASTTADSYEQYF. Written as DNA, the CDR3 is TGCAGTGCTAGTACTACGGCGGATTCCTACGAGCAGTACTTC.

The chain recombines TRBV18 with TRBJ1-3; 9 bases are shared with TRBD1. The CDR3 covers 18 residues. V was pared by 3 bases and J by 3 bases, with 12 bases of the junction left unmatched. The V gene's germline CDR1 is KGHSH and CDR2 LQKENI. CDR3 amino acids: CASSPRGTGFRLGNTIYF. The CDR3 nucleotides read TGTGCCAGCTCACCCCGAGGGACAGGGTTCCGCCTTGGAAACACCATATATTTT. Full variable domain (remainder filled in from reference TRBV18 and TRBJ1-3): NAGVMQNPRHLVRRRGQEARLRCSPMKGHSHVYWYRQLPEEGLKFMVYLQKENIIDESGMPKERFSAEFPKEGPSILRIQQVVRGDSAAYFCASSPRGTGFRLGNTIYFGEGSWLTVV.

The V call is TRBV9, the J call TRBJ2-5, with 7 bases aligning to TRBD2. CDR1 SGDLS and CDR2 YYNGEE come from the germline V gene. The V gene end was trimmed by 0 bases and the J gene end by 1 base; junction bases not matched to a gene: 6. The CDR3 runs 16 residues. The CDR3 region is CASSVEAGIFQETQYF. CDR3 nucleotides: TGTGCCAGCAGCGTAGAAGCGGGGATCTTCCAAGAGACCCAGTACTTC.

CDR3: CATSDLGDGYTF. As DNA, the CDR3 is TGTGCCACCAGTGATTTAGGGGATGGCTACACCTTC. This sequence joins TRBV24-1 and TRBJ1-2, with D tentatively TRBD1 (5 bases). There are 12 residues in the CDR3. Trimming took off 1 base at V and 6 bases at J, with 5 bases between the two ends. Per the germline V gene, CDR1 is KGHDR and CDR2 is SFDVKD.